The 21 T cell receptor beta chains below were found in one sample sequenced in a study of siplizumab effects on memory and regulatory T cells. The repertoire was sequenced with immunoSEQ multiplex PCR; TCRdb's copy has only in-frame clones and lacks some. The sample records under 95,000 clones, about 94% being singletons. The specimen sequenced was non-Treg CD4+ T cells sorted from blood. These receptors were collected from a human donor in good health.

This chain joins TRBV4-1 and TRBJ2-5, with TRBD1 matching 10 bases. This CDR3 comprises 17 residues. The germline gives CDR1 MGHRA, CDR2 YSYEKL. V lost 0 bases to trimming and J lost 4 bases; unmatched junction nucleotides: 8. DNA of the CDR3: TGCGCCAGCAGCCAAGATCGAGGGACAGGGGTCGGAGAGACCCAGTACTTC. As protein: CASSQDRGTGVGETQYF.

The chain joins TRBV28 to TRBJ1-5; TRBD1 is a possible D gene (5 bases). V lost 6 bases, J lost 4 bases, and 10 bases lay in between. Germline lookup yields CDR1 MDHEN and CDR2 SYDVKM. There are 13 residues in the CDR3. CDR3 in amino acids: CASRVGGNQPQHF. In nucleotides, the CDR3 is TGTGCCAGCAGGGTGGGGGGAAATCAGCCCCAGCATTTT. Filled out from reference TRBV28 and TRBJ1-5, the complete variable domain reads DVKVTQSSRYLVKRTGEKVFLECVQDMDHENMFWYRQDPGLGLRLIYFSYDVKMKEKGDIPEGYSVSREKKERFSLILESASTNQTSMYLCASRVGGNQPQHFGDGTRLSIL.

The CDR3 DNA follows: TGTGCCAGCAGTTTTGCAGATACGCAGTATTTT. Translation gives CASSFADTQYF. The chain uses TRBV6-5 and TRBJ2-3; D is ambiguous. CDR3 size: 11 residues. Germline V gene data show CDR1 as MNHEY and CDR2 as SVGAGI. V dropped 4 bases and J dropped 4 bases, with 3 bases sitting between them.

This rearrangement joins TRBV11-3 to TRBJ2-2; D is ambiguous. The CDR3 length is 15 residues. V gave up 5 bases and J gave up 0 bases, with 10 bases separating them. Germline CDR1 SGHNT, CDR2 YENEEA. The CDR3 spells CASSASGANTGELFF. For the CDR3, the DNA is TGTGCCAGCAGCGCCAGTGGGGCGAACACCGGGGAGCTGTTTTTT.

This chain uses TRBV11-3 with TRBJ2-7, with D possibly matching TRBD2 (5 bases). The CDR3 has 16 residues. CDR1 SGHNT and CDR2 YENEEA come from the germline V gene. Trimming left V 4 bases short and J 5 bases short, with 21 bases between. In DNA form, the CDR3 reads TGTGCCAGCAGCTCCCGAGGGTTAAGTGCCCCCCACGAGCAGTACTTC. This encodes CASSSRGLSAPHEQYF.

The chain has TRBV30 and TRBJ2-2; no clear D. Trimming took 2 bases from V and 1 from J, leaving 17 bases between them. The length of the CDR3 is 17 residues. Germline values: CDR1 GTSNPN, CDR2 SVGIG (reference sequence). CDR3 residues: CAWSPYYKARNTGELFF. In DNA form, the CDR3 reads TGTGCCTGGAGTCCATATTACAAGGCCCGGAACACCGGGGAGCTGTTTTTT.

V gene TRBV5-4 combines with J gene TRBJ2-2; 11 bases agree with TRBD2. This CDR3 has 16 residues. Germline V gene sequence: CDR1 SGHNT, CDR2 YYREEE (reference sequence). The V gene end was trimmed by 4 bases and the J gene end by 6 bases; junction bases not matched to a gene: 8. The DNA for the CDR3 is TGTGCCAGCAGCCCCGTTCTAGCGGGAGGTGCCGGGGAGCTGTTTTTT. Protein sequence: CASSPVLAGGAGELFF.

The CDR3 coding sequence is TGTGCCAGCAGTGAAGGGACAGGGGGCCTGGGGGGCTACACCTTC. Translated: CASSEGTGGLGGYTF. This chain connects TRBV28 to TRBJ1-2; TRBD1 matches 12 bases. Unmatched junction bases numbered 9, after V lost 5 bases and J lost 8 bases. This CDR3 region has 15 residues. The germline CDR1 and CDR2 sequences are MDHEN and SYDVKM.

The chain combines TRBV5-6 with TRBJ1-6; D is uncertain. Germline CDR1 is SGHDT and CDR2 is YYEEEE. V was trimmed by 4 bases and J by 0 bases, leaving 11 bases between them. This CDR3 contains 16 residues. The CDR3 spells CASSPNGVSYNSPLHF. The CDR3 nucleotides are TGTGCCAGCAGCCCCAATGGGGTCTCCTATAATTCACCCCTCCACTTT.

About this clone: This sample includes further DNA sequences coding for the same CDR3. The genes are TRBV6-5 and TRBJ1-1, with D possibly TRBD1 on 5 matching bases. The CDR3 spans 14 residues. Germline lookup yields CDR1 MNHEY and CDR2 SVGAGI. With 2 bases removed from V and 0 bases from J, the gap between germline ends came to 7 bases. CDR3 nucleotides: TGTGCCAGCAGTTACCGGGGGATGAACACTGAAGCTTTCTTT. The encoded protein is CASSYRGMNTEAFF.

The CDR3 reads CASTRDSSSSYNEQFF. The DNA for the CDR3 is TGTGCCAGCACCCGAGACTCCTCGAGCTCCTACAATGAGCAGTTCTTC. J is TRBJ2-1 and V is TRBV2; no clear D gene. The CDR3 loop spans 16 amino acids. The ends were cut back, 7 bases at V and 0 bases at J, with 16 bases in the middle. Germline V gene sequence: CDR1 SNHLY, CDR2 FYNNEI.

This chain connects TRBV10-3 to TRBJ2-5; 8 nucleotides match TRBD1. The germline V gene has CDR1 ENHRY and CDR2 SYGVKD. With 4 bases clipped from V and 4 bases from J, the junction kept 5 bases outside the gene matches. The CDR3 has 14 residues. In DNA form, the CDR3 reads TGTGCCATCAGTGCCGACAGGGGAGGAGAGACCCAGTACTTC. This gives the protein CAISADRGGETQYF.

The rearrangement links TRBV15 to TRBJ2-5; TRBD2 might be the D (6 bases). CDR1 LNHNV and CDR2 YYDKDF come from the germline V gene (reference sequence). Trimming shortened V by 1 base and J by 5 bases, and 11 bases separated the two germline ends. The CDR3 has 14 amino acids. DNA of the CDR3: TGTGCCACCAGCAGAGTCAGTGGAGGGGAGACCCAGTACTTC. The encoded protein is CATSRVSGGETQYF.

In DNA form, the CDR3 reads TGTGCCAGCAGTGAATTAGTAAAGGCCCGCACCATATATTTT. Its protein product is CASSELVKARTIYF. The rearrangement uses TRBV6-1 and TRBJ1-3; D unclear. CDR1 MNHNS and CDR2 SASEGT come from the germline V gene. The length of the CDR3 is 14 residues. The V and J ends lost 2 bases and 9 bases respectively, with 14 bases between them.

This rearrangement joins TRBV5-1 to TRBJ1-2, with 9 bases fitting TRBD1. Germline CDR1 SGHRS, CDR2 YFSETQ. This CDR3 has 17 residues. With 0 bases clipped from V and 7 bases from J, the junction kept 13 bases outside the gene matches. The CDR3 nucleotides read TGCGCCAGCAGCTTGGACCCACGGGACAGGGTGGTCTCTGGCTACACCTTC. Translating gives CASSLDPRDRVVSGYTF. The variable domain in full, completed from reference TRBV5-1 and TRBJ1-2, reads KAGVTQTPRYLIKTRGQQVTLSCSPISGHRSVSWYQQTPGQGLQFLFEYFSETQRNKGNFPGRFSGRQFSNSRSEMNVSTLELGDSALYLCASSLDPRDRVVSGYTFGSGTRLTVV.

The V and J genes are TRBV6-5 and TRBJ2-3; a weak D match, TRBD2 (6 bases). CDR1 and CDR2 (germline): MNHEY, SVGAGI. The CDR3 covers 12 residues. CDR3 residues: CGVVADTDTQYF. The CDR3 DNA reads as TGTGGAGTAGTAGCGGACACAGATACGCAGTATTTT.

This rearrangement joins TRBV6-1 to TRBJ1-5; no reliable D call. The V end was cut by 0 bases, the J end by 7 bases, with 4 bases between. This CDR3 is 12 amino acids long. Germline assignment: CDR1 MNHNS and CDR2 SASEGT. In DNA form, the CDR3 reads TGTGCCAGCAGTGAAGCTGGGCAGCCCCAGCATTTT. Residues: CASSEAGQPQHF.

CDR3 DNA: TGTGCCTGGAGTGAAGGGACAGGCTATGGCTACACCTTC. Amino acids: CAWSEGTGYGYTF. The genes are TRBV30 and TRBJ1-2; 8 bases align to TRBD1. Germline values: CDR1 GTSNPN, CDR2 SVGIG (reference sequence). The trim removed 1 base at V and 4 bases at J, leaving 2 bases unmatched. CDR3 length: 13 amino acids.

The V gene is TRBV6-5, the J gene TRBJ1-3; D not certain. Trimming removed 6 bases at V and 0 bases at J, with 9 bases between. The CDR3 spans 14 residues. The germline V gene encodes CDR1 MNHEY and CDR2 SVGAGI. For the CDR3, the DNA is TGTGCCAGCAGAACAGACTTCTCTGGAAACACCATATATTTT. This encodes CASRTDFSGNTIYF.

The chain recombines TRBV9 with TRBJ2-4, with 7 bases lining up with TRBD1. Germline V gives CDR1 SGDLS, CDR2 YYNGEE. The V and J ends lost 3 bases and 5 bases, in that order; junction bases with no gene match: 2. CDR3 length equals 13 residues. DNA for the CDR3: TGTGCCAGCAGCGCCGGGACAGAAAACATTCAGTACTTC. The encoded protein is CASSAGTENIQYF.

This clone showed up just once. The CDR3, as DNA: TGTGCCAGCAGCCGTCCCGGGACAGGAGGAAACACCATATATTTT. Protein: CASSRPGTGGNTIYF. J is TRBJ1-3 and V is TRBV5-5, with TRBD1 identical over 8 bases. From germline, CDR1 is SGHKS and CDR2 YYEKEE (reference sequence). With V trimmed by 4 bases and J by 4 bases, 7 bases remained unmatched. The CDR3 spans 15 residues.